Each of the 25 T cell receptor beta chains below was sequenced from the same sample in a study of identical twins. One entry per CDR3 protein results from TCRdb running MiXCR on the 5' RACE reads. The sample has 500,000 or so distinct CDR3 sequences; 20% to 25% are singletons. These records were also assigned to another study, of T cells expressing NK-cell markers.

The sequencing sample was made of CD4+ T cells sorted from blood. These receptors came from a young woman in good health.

The CDR3 bases are TGTGCCACCAGCGCAGGGACGGGTGAGACCCAGTACTTC. Protein sequence: CATSAGTGETQYF. The chain links TRBV15 to TRBJ2-5; either TRBD1 or TRBD2 may supply D (5 bases each). The V gene's germline CDR1 is LNHNV and CDR2 YYDKDF (reference sequence). Between the trimmed V and J ends, which lost 5 bases and 5 bases, there was a span of 12 bases. This CDR3 has 13 residues.

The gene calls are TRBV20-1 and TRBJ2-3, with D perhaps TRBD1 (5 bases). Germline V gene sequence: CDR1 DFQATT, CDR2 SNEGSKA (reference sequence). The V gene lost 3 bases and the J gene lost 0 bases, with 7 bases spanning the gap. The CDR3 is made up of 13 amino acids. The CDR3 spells CSARDISTDTQYF. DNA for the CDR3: TGCAGTGCTAGGGACATTAGCACAGATACGCAGTATTTT.

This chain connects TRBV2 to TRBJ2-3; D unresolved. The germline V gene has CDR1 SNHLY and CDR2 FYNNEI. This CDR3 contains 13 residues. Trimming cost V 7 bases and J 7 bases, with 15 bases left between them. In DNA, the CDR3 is TGTGCCAGCACGGATGGACGCTCGCATACGCAGTATTTT. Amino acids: CASTDGRSHTQYF.

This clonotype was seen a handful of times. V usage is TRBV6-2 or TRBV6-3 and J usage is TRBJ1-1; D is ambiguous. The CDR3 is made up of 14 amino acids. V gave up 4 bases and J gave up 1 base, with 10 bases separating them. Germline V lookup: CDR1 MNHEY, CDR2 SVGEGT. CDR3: CASSSQRQNTEAFF. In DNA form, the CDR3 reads TGTGCCAGCAGTTCACAGAGACAGAACACTGAAGCTTTCTTT.

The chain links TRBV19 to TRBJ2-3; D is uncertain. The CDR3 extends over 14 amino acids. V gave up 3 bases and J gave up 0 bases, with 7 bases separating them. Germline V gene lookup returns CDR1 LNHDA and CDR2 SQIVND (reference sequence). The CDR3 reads CASSMTVSTDTQYF. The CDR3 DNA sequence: TGTGCCAGTAGTATGACGGTTAGCACAGATACGCAGTATTTT. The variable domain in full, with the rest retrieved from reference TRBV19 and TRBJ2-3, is DGGITQSPKYLFRKEGQNVTLSCEQNLNHDAMYWYRQDPGQGLRLIYYSQIVNDFQKGDIAEGYSVSREKKESFPLTVTSAQKNPTAFYLCASSMTVSTDTQYFGPGTRLTVL.

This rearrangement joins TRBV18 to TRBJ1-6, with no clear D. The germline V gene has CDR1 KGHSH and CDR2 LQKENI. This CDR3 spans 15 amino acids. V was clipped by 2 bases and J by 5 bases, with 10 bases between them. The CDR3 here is CASSPDHRDNSPLHF. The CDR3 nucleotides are TGTGCCAGCTCACCAGATCACCGGGATAATTCACCCCTCCACTTT.

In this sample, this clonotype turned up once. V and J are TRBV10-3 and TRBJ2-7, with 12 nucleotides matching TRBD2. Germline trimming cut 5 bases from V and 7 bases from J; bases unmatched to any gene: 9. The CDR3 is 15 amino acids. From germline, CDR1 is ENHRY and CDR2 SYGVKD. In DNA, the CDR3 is TGTGCCATCAGTACGATGACTAGCGGGAGTGGAGAGCAGTACTTC. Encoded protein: CAISTMTSGSGEQYF.

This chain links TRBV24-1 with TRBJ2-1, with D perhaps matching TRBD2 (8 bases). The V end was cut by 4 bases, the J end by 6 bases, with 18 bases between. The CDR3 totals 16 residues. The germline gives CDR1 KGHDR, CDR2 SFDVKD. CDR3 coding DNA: TGTGCCACCAGTGAGCCGGGACAGCGGGGGACCAATGAGCAGTTCTTC. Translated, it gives CATSEPGQRGTNEQFF.

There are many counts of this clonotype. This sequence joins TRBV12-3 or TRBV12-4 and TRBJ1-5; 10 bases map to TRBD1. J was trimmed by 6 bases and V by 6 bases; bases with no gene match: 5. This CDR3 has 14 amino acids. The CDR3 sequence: CASRGQGLFQPQHF. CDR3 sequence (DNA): TGTGCCAGCAGGGGACAGGGGCTCTTTCAGCCCCAGCATTTT.

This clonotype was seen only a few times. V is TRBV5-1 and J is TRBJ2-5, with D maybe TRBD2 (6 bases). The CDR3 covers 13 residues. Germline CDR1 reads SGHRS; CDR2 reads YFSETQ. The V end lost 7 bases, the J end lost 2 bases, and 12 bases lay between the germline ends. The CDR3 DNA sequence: TGCGCCAGCGGTCTCGCGGGGCAAGAGACCCAGTACTTC. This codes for CASGLAGQETQYF.

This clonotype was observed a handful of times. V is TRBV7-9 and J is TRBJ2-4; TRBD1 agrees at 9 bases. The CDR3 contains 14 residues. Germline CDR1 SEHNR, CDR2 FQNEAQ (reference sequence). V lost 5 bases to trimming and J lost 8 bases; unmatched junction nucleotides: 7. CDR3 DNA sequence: TGTGCCAGCAGCCTACGGGGACAGGGAGACATTCAGTACTTC. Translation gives CASSLRGQGDIQYF.

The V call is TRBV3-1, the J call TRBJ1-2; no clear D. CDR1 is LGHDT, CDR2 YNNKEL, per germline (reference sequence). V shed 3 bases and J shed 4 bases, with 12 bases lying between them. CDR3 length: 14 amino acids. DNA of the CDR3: TGTGCCAGCAGCCACTCTCGACCTTCCTATGGCTACACCTTC. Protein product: CASSHSRPSYGYTF.

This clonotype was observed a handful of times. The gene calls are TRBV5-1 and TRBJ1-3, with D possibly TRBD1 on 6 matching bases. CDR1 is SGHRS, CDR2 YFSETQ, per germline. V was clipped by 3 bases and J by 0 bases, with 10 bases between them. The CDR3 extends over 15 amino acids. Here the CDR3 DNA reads TGCGCCAGCAGCTCTCAGGGGCTCTCTGGAAACACCATATATTTT. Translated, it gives CASSSQGLSGNTIYF.

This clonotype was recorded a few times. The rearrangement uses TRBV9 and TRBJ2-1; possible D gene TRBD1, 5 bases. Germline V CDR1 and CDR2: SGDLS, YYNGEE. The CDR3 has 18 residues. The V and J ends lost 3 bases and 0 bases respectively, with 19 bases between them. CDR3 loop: CASSAGWRGISSYNEQFF. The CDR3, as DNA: TGTGCCAGCAGCGCAGGGTGGAGAGGCATTAGCTCCTACAATGAGCAGTTCTTC.

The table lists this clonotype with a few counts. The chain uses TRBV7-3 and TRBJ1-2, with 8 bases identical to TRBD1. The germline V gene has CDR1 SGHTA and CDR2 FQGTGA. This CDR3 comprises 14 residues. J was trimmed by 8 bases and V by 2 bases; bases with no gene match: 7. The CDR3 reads CASSLGGQGEGYTF. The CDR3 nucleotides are TGTGCCAGCAGCTTAGGCGGACAGGGAGAGGGCTACACCTTC.

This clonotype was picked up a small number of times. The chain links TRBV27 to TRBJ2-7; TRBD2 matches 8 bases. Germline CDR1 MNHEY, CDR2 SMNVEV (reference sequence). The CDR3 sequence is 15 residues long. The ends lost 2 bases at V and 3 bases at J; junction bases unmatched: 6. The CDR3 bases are TGTGCCAGCAGTTTAGGCGCGGGAGGATTCTACGAGCAGTACTTC. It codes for CASSLGAGGFYEQYF.

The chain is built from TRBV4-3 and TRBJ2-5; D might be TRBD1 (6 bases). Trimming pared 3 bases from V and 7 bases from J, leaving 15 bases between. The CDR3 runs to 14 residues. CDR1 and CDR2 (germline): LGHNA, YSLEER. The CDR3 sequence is CASSQDVKQGTQYF. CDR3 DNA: TGCGCCAGCAGCCAGGATGTAAAACAGGGGACCCAGTACTTC.

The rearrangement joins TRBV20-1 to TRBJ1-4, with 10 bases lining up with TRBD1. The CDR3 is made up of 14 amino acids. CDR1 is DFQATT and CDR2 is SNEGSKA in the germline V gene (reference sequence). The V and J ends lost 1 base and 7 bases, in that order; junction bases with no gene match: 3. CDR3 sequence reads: CSARVGTGVEKLFF. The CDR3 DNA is TGCAGTGCTAGAGTTGGGACAGGGGTTGAAAAACTGTTTTTT.

The CDR3 is CSVGGGGGSLSYEQYF. CDR3 coding DNA: TGCAGCGTTGGAGGGGGAGGCGGGAGTTTGTCCTACGAGCAGTACTTC. The rearrangement uses TRBV29-1 and TRBJ2-7; a possible D gene is TRBD2 (7 bases). The germline V gene has CDR1 SQVTM and CDR2 ANQGSEA. V was cut by 4 bases and J by 1 base, with 20 bases left in between. CDR3 length equals 16 residues.

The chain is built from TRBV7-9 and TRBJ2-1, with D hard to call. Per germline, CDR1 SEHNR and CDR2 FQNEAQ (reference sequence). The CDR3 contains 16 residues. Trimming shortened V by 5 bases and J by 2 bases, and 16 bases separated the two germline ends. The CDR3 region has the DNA TGTGCCAGCAGCCCGCGTGACCTGCACACCTACAATGAGCAGTTCTTC. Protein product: CASSPRDLHTYNEQFF. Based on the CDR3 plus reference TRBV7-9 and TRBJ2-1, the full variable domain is DTGVSQNPRHKITKRGQNVTFRCDPISEHNRLYWYRQTLGQGPEFLTYFQNEAQLEKSRLLSDRFSAERPKGSFSTLEIQRTEQGDSAMYLCASSPRDLHTYNEQFFGPGTRLTVL.

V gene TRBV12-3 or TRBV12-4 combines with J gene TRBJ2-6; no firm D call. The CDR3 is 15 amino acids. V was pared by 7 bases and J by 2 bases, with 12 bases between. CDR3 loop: CASTLRFPGANVLTF. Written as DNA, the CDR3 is TGTGCCAGCACCTTGAGGTTTCCTGGGGCCAACGTCCTGACTTTC.

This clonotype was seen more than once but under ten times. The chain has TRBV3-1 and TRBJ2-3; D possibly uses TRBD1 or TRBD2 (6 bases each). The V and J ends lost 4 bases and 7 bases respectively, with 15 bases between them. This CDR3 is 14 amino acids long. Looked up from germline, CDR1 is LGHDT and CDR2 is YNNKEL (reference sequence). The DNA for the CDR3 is TGTGCCAGCAGCCCCGAAAGGGGGGCGAATACGCAGTATTTT. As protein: CASSPERGANTQYF.

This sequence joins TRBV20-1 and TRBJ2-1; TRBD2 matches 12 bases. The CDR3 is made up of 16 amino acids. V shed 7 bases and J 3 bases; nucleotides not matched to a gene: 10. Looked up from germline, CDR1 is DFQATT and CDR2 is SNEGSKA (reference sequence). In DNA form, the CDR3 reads TGCAGTGTAGGACTAGCGGGGATGGGCCTCTACAATGAGCAGTTCTTC. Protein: CSVGLAGMGLYNEQFF.

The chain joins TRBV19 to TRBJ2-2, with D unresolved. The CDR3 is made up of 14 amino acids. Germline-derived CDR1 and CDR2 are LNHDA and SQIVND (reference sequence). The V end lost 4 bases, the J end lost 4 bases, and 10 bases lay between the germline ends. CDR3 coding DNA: TGTGCCAGTAGTAACGGGCAGGCCACCGGGGAGCTGTTTTTT. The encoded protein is CASSNGQATGELFF.

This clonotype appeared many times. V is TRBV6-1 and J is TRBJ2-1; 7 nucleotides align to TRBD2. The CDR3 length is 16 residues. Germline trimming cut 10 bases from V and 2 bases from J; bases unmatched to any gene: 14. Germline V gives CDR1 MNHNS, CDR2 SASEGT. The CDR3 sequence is CATTGFSSGTYNEQFF. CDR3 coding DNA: TGTGCCACCACGGGTTTTTCGAGCGGGACCTACAATGAGCAGTTCTTC.